This T cell receptor beta chain derives from a study of breast tumors, draining lymph nodes, adjacent tissues. Notes on the study in general: Most tumor T cells seemingly derive from lymph node, then expand in tumor. Tumor and nontumor repertoires were significantly more similar in luminal-like than in basal-like breast cancer. Tumor repertoires ranked between lymph nodes and nontumor tissue in diversity, with V and J gene preferences.

On this clonotype itself: Its target is unknown.

The CDR3 is 15 amino acids. V trimming: 3 bases; J trimming: 0 bases; junction bases outside the gene matches: 8. The germline V gene encodes CDR1 DFQATT and CDR2 SNEGSKA (reference sequence). One entry per CDR3 protein, called by TCRdb with MiXCR from the multiplex PCR reads. The sample lists fewer than 150,000 distinct CDR3 sequences; over 20% were seen once. Samples came from axillary lymph nodes draining the breast cancer. The V gene is TRBV20-1, the J gene TRBJ2-7; 7 nucleotides align to TRBD2. This sequence originates from a female donor with breast cancer. Some clones in this sample may be carry-over from other donors' samples. The sample was axillary lymph node tissue. CDR3 in amino acids: CSASKPGLPSYEQYF. For the CDR3, the DNA is TGCAGTGCTAGCAAACCGGGACTACCCTCCTACGAGCAGTACTTC.